The 9 T cell receptor beta chains below come from one sample, sequenced in a study of T-cell reconstitution after alpha-beta-depleted transplantation in children. The authors prepared the TCRbeta library with unique molecular identifiers. MiXCR, applied by TCRdb to the PCR reads, yields one record per CDR3 protein. The sample carries 640,000 or so distinct CDR3 sequences, roughly 15% recorded once. This specimen consisted of PBMCs from the stem cell graft donor, obtained from the stem cell graft. The receptors here all came from a human donor who donated a stem cell graft to a child with acute myeloid leukemia.

The rearrangement links TRBV9 to TRBJ2-2; possibly TRBD2 for D (7 bases). Trimming removed 4 bases from V and 5 bases from J, with 15 bases in between. Germline V gene data show CDR1 as SGDLS and CDR2 as YYNGEE. The CDR3 runs to 15 residues. The CDR3 here is CASSPRGGQTGELFF. The DNA of the CDR3 is TGTGCCAGCAGCCCAAGGGGGGGGCAAACCGGGGAGCTGTTTTTT.

V and J are TRBV21-1 and TRBJ2-1. TRBV21-1 is classified as a pseudogene. The CDR3 consists of 15 residues. The CDR3 reads CASSKVMVDSNEQFF. The CDR3 nucleotides are TGTGCCAGCAGCAAAGTGATGGTAGATTCCAATGAGCAGTTCTTC.

This sequence joins TRBV6-1 and TRBJ2-3; TRBD1 aligns across 9 bases. The CDR3 is 15 amino acids. J was trimmed by 5 bases and V by 6 bases; bases with no gene match: 9. Germline loops: CDR1 MNHNS, CDR2 SASEGT. CDR3 nucleotides: TGTGCCAGCAGAGAACCGGGACAGGGAGAAGATACGCAGTATTTT. Translating it yields CASREPGQGEDTQYF.

This clonotype appeared many times. The chain recombines TRBV20-1 with TRBJ1-5; D gene ambiguous. Trimming took 1 base from V and 7 from J, leaving 5 bases between them. Looked up from germline, CDR1 is DFQATT and CDR2 is SNEGSKA (reference sequence). This CDR3 contains 11 residues. CDR3 nucleotides: TGCAGTGCTAGAGGGGTGCAGCCCCAGCATTTT. Translation: CSARGVQPQHF.

The chain links TRBV5-1 to TRBJ2-1; D possibly uses TRBD1 or TRBD2 (5 bases each). Germline CDR1 is SGHRS and CDR2 is YFSETQ. V dropped 4 bases and J dropped 10 bases, with 9 bases sitting between them. This CDR3 comprises 11 residues. This chain's CDR3 is CASSPGREQFF. CDR3 in DNA: TGCGCCAGCAGCCCGGGACGGGAGCAGTTCTTC.

This clonotype has more than one count but fewer than ten. The chain carries TRBV7-8 and TRBJ2-1, with D perhaps matching TRBD1 (5 bases). Germline V lookup: CDR1 SGHVS, CDR2 FQNEAQ. The CDR3 covers 16 residues. V lost 5 bases and J lost 0, with 14 bases in between. The CDR3 DNA follows: TGTGCCAGCAGCAGATACAGGTTTAGCTCCTACAATGAGCAGTTCTTC. Protein: CASSRYRFSSYNEQFF.

This clonotype has more than one count but fewer than ten. The J gene is TRBJ1-1, the V gene TRBV7-9; maybe TRBD1 (5 bases). Germline assignment: CDR1 SEHNR and CDR2 FQNEAQ (reference sequence). The CDR3 runs 12 residues. Trimming shortened V by 7 bases and J by 11 bases, and 17 bases separated the two germline ends. For the CDR3, the DNA is TGTGCCAGCAACTCTGGGGGGGGTAACGCTTTCTTT. Translated: CASNSGGGNAFF.

This clonotype was seen only a few times. The chain employs TRBV5-8 and TRBJ2-1, with TRBD1 identical over 10 bases. V lost 9 bases and J lost 8; bases outside the gene matches: 8. The CDR3 has 13 amino acids. Per germline, CDR1 SGHTS and CDR2 YDEGEE. The CDR3 DNA is TGTGCCATCCGGGACAGGGGCAACGATGAGCAGTTCTTC. Translated: CAIRDRGNDEQFF.

V is TRBV20-1 and J is TRBJ2-2, with 7 bases lining up with TRBD2. This CDR3 region has 13 residues. V dropped 7 bases and J dropped 5; count of bases not matched to a gene: 7. Germline V gene data show CDR1 as DFQATT and CDR2 as SNEGSKA (reference sequence). The CDR3 nucleotides read TGCAGTGAGCGGGACGGCCAAACCGGGGAGCTGTTTTTT. Its translation: CSERDGQTGELFF.